This T cell receptor (beta chain) was captured by sequencing in a study of cytomegalovirus exposure and HLA in healthy donors. Study-wide findings and caveats: Information on immune exposure was restricted to one variable (CMV serostatus). In a later analysis, roughly 17,000 TCR beta sequences were associated with HLA alleles at 0.05 false discovery rate. In a later analysis, CMV-associated beta chains were mostly HLA-associated, it appeared.

The CDR3 sequence is 14 residues long. The V end lost 5 bases, the J end lost 6 bases, and 17 bases lay between the germline ends. CDR1 is MDHEN, CDR2 SYDVKM, per germline. As concerns this clone: Its antigen is currently unknown.

PCR used 60 Vbeta primers and 13 Jbeta primers. Sequencing used immunoSEQ multiplex PCR; TCRdb keeps in-frame clones, though not all of them. The sample has about 180,000 clones, around 80% seen once; the top ten hold approximately 3.7%. This clonotype originated in a woman aged 60-75 years in good health and CMV-seropositive. Sequencing was done on a sample of PBMCs. This chain uses TRBV28 with TRBJ2-7; D is unclear. CDR3 residues: CASSELTTATEQYF. CDR3 in DNA: TGTGCCAGCAGTGAGTTGACAACAGCTACCGAGCAGTACTTC.